This T cell receptor beta chain was found in a study of blood T cells in healthy people across ages. Alongside a J-beta primer mix, a sample-barcoded 5' primer served in a second PCR lasting about 7 to 11 cycles. TCRdb analysed the 5' RACE reads with MiXCR anew, one entry per CDR3 protein. This table holds about 1 million distinct CDR3 sequences, under 55% found once. V lost 0 bases and J lost 1; bases outside the gene matches: 10. Germline CDR1 reads DFQATT; CDR2 reads SNEGSKA (reference sequence). The CDR3 runs to 18 residues. A single count supports this clonotype. This clonotype was sampled from a woman in her fifties or sixties in good health. The source material was blood. The chain is built from TRBV20-1 and TRBJ2-7, with 12 bases that match TRBD2. As DNA, the CDR3 is TGCAGTGCTAGAGATTCTAGCGGGAGGGCCATGGGGTCCTACGAGCAGTACTTC. This translates into CSARDSSGRAMGSYEQYF.